This is a list of T cell receptor beta chains from one sample in a study of T cell responses to AZD1222 COVID-19 vaccine. The protocol was immunoSEQ multiplex PCR, while the TCRdb copy is restricted to in-frame clones and leaves out a portion. The sample contains around 80,000 clones, about four fifths of which appear only once. Sequencing used peripheral blood, obtained 28 days after the second AZD1222 dose. These receptor sequences come from an adult who received the AZD1222 COVID-19 vaccine. Each CDR3 is given with its conserved first and last residue. Each record gives: J gene, V gene, CDR3 protein.

TRBJ1-4 | TRBV12-3/TRBV12-4 | CASARGGEKLFF
TRBJ2-3 | TRBV3-1/TRBV3-2 | CASSANRGSDTQYF
TRBJ2-1 | TRBV5-4 | CASSPRMRSNEQFF
TRBJ1-2 | TRBV29-1 | CSSSGPVGENNYGYTF
TRBJ2-5 | TRBV12-3/TRBV12-4 | CASRLAGVETQYF
TRBJ1-1 | TRBV7-3 | CASSVRTGQRVDTEAFF
TRBJ2-7 | TRBV7-9 | CASTLLSLRDGSYEQYF
TRBJ2-1 | TRBV3-1/TRBV3-2 | CASSQVFSSGRSDEQFF
TRBJ2-7 | TRBV5-1 | CASSLVEDYSSYEQYF
TRBJ1-4 | TRBV24-1 | CATRGGPNEKLFF
TRBJ2-7 | TRBV30 | CAWSSRTGTLGQYF
TRBJ1-3 | TRBV28 | CASSLGVISGNTIYF
TRBJ2-7 | TRBV6-2/TRBV6-3 | CASSYGQGRDEQYF
TRBJ2-5 | TRBV29-1 | CSAKRGRQNQETQYF
TRBJ2-7 | TRBV11-2 | CASSLVGTYEQYF
TRBJ2-3 | TRBV11-2 | CASNRGGRDTQYF
TRBJ1-5 | TRBV18 | CASSPTSGNQPQHF
TRBJ1-5 | TRBV30 | CAWSGQNSNQPQHF
TRBJ2-4 | TRBV18 | CASSPDRSGAKNIQYF
TRBJ2-5 | TRBV29-1 | CSVEIGGQETQYF
TRBJ1-3 | TRBV7-2 | CASSPNTGVPYF
TRBJ1-1 | TRBV6-5 | CASSRKGPDTEAFF
TRBJ2-7 | TRBV28 | CASSPQGTGVYEQYF
TRBJ1-6 | TRBV9 | CASSVEPGSHASPLHF
TRBJ2-7 | TRBV27 | CASSLSWTPIYEQYF
TRBJ1-1 | TRBV6-2/TRBV6-3 | CASSYRGGSTEAFF
TRBJ1-2 | TRBV12-3/TRBV12-4 | CASSTEGYGYTF
TRBJ2-5 | TRBV28 | CASSLSAALQETQYF
TRBJ1-6 | TRBV30 | CAWKPGAAYNSPLHF
TRBJ2-5 | TRBV3-1/TRBV3-2 | CASSQWTSGRGAQYF
TRBJ1-5 | TRBV7-8 | CASSSPGTGTGKIYSNQPQHF
TRBJ2-1 | TRBV4-2 | CASSPVTRIYNEQFF
TRBJ2-7 | TRBV6-2/TRBV6-3 | CASSWGGRLGSYEQYF
TRBJ2-2 | TRBV4-1 | CASSQRNSVATGELFF
TRBJ2-3 | TRBV6-2/TRBV6-3 | CASSYSNRLAGTDTQYF
TRBJ2-3 | TRBV10-3 | CAISGPSTDTQYF
TRBJ2-5 | TRBV18 | CASSPSWETQYF